This T cell receptor beta chain came from a study of glioma-infiltrating T cells. Study-level findings and limits: Tissue and blood shared very few CDR3 sequences. Non-neoplastic patients had below-expected tissue-blood divergence, while all gliomas exceeded expectation.

This clonotype has a handful of counts. Its antigen is currently unknown. CDR3 length: 15 residues. Deletions cut 6 bases from V and 0 bases from J, with 11 bases between. Per the germline V gene, CDR1 is KGHDR and CDR2 is SFDVKD. TCR alpha and beta CDR3 regions were amplified from RNA using iRepertoire nested multiplex PCR. MiXCR was run by TCRdb on the multiplex PCR reads, yielding one entry per CDR3 protein. Of about 380,000 distinct CDR3 sequences in the sample, about two fifths are singletons; the top ten hold 12%. This sequence joins TRBV24-1 and TRBJ2-1, with D perhaps assigned TRBD1 or TRBD2 (5 bases each). Sample: glioma tissue, nonneoplastic brain tissue, or PBMCs (not recorded which). The source of this sequence is a human donor with low-grade glioma or glioblastoma, undergoing nonglioma brain surgery, or in good health (not recorded which). The chain's CDR3 is CATSRRGLSYNEQFF. The CDR3 DNA reads as TGTGCCACCAGTCGACGGGGCCTCTCCTACAATGAGCAGTTCTTC.